One sample yielded the 30 T cell receptor beta chains listed below, sequenced in a study of Ad26.COV2.S vaccination and SARS-CoV-2 variants. Described treatment: roughly 18 received Ad26.COV2.S at low or high dose, single or two shots; 5 received placebo; per-sample allocation not given. Specimens were obtained on day 63 following the first vaccine or placebo injection. TCRdb's table, derived via immunoSEQ multiplex PCR, lists solely in-frame clones and lacks some. Of fewer than 500,000 clones in the sample, about 92% are singletons; the top ten hold roughly 4.3%. The sample here was peripheral blood, taken in a trial of Ad26.COV2.S vaccine versus placebo. These receptors originate from a person between 18 and 65 years old who received the Ad26.COV2.S COVID-19 vaccine or a placebo.

The V gene is TRBV30, the J gene TRBJ2-7; TRBD2 aligns across 11 bases. The V gene's germline CDR1 is GTSNPN and CDR2 SVGIG (reference sequence). V shed 7 bases and J 4 bases; nucleotides not matched to a gene: 12. This CDR3 is built from 15 residues. As DNA, the CDR3 is TGTGCCTTCCTCGATAGCGGGAGGGCCTATTACGAGCAGTACTTC. This encodes CAFLDSGRAYYEQYF.

This clone was seen just once. The rearrangement uses TRBV27 and TRBJ2-7, with TRBD2 as a possible D gene (6 bases). Germline V gene data show CDR1 as MNHEY and CDR2 as SMNVEV (reference sequence). The germline V and J ends were trimmed by 2 bases and 0 bases, with 11 bases remaining between them. The CDR3 consists of 15 residues. This CDR3 reads CASSLRGRLSYEQYF. The CDR3 DNA is TGTGCCAGCAGTTTAAGAGGGAGGCTCTCCTACGAGCAGTACTTC.

The gene calls are TRBV3-1 (or the pseudogene TRBV3-2) and TRBJ2-7; D gene ambiguous. Germline CDR1 LGHDT, CDR2 YNNKEL (reference sequence). This CDR3 is 14 amino acids long. V lost 1 base, J lost 0 bases, and 7 bases lay in between. CDR3 bases: TGTGCCAGCAGCCAAGGCTGGGACTCCTACGAGCAGTACTTC. Its protein is CASSQGWDSYEQYF.

This chain joins TRBV24-1 and TRBJ2-2; D gene unclear. The CDR3 has 14 amino acids. V was shortened by 5 bases and J by 1 base, with 7 bases between the two germline ends. Germline loops: CDR1 KGHDR, CDR2 SFDVKD. For the CDR3, the DNA is TGTGCCACCAGTGGGGTTAAGAACACCGGGGAGCTGTTTTTT. Translation: CATSGVKNTGELFF.

The chain recombines TRBV7-3 with TRBJ2-3; 11 bases line up with TRBD2. After removal of 5 bases from V and 10 bases from J, the junction contained 11 bases not matched to a gene. Germline V gene data show CDR1 as SGHTA and CDR2 as FQGTGA. The CDR3 totals 15 residues. As DNA, the CDR3 is TGTGCCAGCAGCCTCCAACTAGCGGGAGTAAATGCGCAGTATTTT. Its protein is CASSLQLAGVNAQYF.

The rearrangement joins TRBV27 to TRBJ2-5, with 9 positions matching TRBD2. With 2 bases clipped from V and 7 bases from J, the junction kept 14 bases outside the gene matches. Germline V lookup: CDR1 MNHEY, CDR2 SMNVEV (reference sequence). The CDR3 spans 17 residues. The CDR3 spells CASSLTQSSGIWGTQYF. In DNA form, the CDR3 reads TGTGCCAGCAGTTTAACCCAATCTAGCGGGATTTGGGGGACCCAGTACTTC.

The chain employs TRBV6-5 and TRBJ2-3; 7 nucleotides line up with TRBD1. This CDR3 has 15 amino acids. Unmatched junction bases numbered 9, after V lost 6 bases and J lost 3 bases. The germline CDR1 and CDR2 sequences are MNHEY and SVGAGI. The CDR3 sequence: CASRETGRLTDTQYF. DNA of the CDR3: TGTGCCAGCAGGGAGACAGGGAGACTGACAGATACGCAGTATTTT.

In its sample, this clone was seen once. V and J are TRBV5-4 and TRBJ2-1; tentatively, D is TRBD1 (6 bases). V was shortened by 4 bases and J by 2 bases, with 13 bases between the two germline ends. Germline V gives CDR1 SGHNT, CDR2 YYREEE (reference sequence). This CDR3 is 15 amino acids long. In DNA, the CDR3 is TGTGCCAGCAGCCCAAAAAAGGGGGCCTACAATGAGCAGTTCTTC. Its protein is CASSPKKGAYNEQFF.

This clone showed up just once. The chain links TRBV2 to TRBJ1-1; a possible D gene is TRBD1 (5 bases). Germline CDR1 and CDR2: SNHLY and FYNNEI. The CDR3 loop spans 15 amino acids. Trimming cost V 6 bases and J 0 bases, with 14 bases left between them. The CDR3 coding sequence is TGTGCCAGCAGAGTCCCTCAGGGTATGAACACTGAAGCTTTCTTT. Residues: CASRVPQGMNTEAFF.

A few counts support this clone. The gene calls are TRBV7-9 and TRBJ2-7; D could derive from TRBD1 or TRBD2 (5 bases each). Trimming took off 3 bases at V and 0 bases at J, with 12 bases between the two ends. The germline gives CDR1 SEHNR, CDR2 FQNEAQ (reference sequence). The CDR3 runs to 15 residues. Here the CDR3 reads CASSFGGSSSYEQYF. The CDR3 DNA follows: TGTGCCAGCAGCTTTGGGGGTTCAAGCTCCTACGAGCAGTACTTC.

This chain uses TRBV4-1 with TRBJ2-7; TRBD1 matches 8 bases. Trimming cost V 1 base and J 0 bases; bases outside gene matches: 2. Germline values: CDR1 MGHRA, CDR2 YSYEKL. The CDR3 is 15 amino acids. CDR3 sequence: CASSQGQGSSYEQYF. DNA for the CDR3: TGCGCCAGCAGCCAAGGACAGGGGAGCTCCTACGAGCAGTACTTC.

J is TRBJ2-7 and V is TRBV3-1 (or the pseudogene TRBV3-2); D not certain. With 4 bases removed from V and 5 bases from J, the gap between germline ends came to 15 bases. Germline CDR1 and CDR2: LGHDT and YNNKEL (reference sequence). There are 14 residues in the CDR3. CDR3 nucleotide sequence: TGTGCCAGCAGCCCTGTAAGGTTGACGGACGAGCAGTACTTC. It yields the protein CASSPVRLTDEQYF.

The rearrangement joins TRBV28 to TRBJ2-5, with D tentatively TRBD2 (7 bases). Between the trimmed V and J ends, which lost 8 bases and 5 bases, there was a span of 9 bases. Germline V CDR1 and CDR2: MDHEN, SYDVKM. The CDR3 has 11 residues. CDR3 DNA: TGTGCCAGCGGGGGGGGCGAGACCCAGTACTTC. Protein: CASGGGETQYF.

The V and J genes are TRBV4-3 and TRBJ2-3; 8 bases agree with TRBD2. Unmatched junction bases numbered 5, after V lost 0 bases and J lost 6 bases. CDR1 is LGHNA, CDR2 YSLEER, per germline. The CDR3 is 15 amino acids. As DNA, the CDR3 is TGCGCCAGCAGCCAAGATTCAGCGGGAGCTGATACGCAGTATTTT. Protein sequence: CASSQDSAGADTQYF.

The table lists this clone with a count of one. The chain employs TRBV30 and TRBJ1-5; 9 nucleotides agree with TRBD1. This CDR3 is 14 amino acids long. The germline gives CDR1 GTSNPN, CDR2 SVGIG (reference sequence). V dropped 1 base and J dropped 4; count of bases not matched to a gene: 2. DNA for the CDR3: TGTGCCTGGAGTGCGGGACAGGGTAATCAGCCCCAGCATTTT. Protein product: CAWSAGQGNQPQHF.

V usage is TRBV28 and J usage is TRBJ2-1, with 13 bases identical to TRBD2. The CDR3 extends over 17 amino acids. The germline gives CDR1 MDHEN, CDR2 SYDVKM. Germline trimming cut 6 bases from V and 3 bases from J; bases unmatched to any gene: 8. The CDR3 region has the DNA TGTGCCAGCAGGACGGGACTAGCGGGACCCCTCTACAATGAGCAGTTCTTC. Its protein is CASRTGLAGPLYNEQFF.

The chain carries TRBV10-3 and TRBJ2-1; 9 nucleotides match TRBD2. CDR1 and CDR2 (germline): ENHRY, SYGVKD. The CDR3 extends over 16 amino acids. Trimming cost V 5 bases and J 2 bases; bases outside gene matches: 7. The CDR3 nucleotides are TGTGCCATCAGTTCTAGCGGGACACCTACCTACAATGAGCAGTTCTTC. Its translation: CAISSSGTPTYNEQFF.

The CDR3 here is CASSLAPNYGYTF. In DNA, the CDR3 is TGTGCCAGCAGCTTAGCGCCTAACTATGGCTACACCTTC. The chain carries TRBV7-9 and TRBJ1-2; D remains ambiguous. Germline-derived CDR1 and CDR2 are SEHNR and FQNEAQ (reference sequence). The CDR3 is 13 amino acids. Deletions cut 0 bases from V and 0 bases from J, with 2 bases between.

V and J are TRBV29-1 and TRBJ1-5; a weak D match, TRBD1 (6 bases). The CDR3 totals 12 residues. Germline V lookup: CDR1 SQVTM, CDR2 ANQGSEA. V was clipped by 7 bases and J by 2 bases, with 9 bases between them. DNA of the CDR3: TGCAGCGCCAGGACAGGCAATCAGCCCCAGCATTTT. Translation gives CSARTGNQPQHF. Filled out from reference TRBV29-1 and TRBJ1-5, the complete variable domain reads SAVISQKPSRDICQRGTSLTIQCQVDSQVTMMFWYRQQPGQSLTLIATANQGSEATYESGFVIDKFPISRPNLTFSTLTVSNMSPEDSSIYLCSARTGNQPQHFGDGTRLSIL.

The J gene is TRBJ2-1, the V gene TRBV28, with a weak D call TRBD2 (6 bases). CDR1 is MDHEN and CDR2 is SYDVKM in the germline V gene. Trimming cost V 6 bases and J 9 bases, with 12 bases left between them. This CDR3 has 12 residues. For the CDR3, the DNA is TGTGCCAGCAGCCCCGGGGGTTTTGAGCAGTTCTTC. Its translation is CASSPGGFEQFF.

In its sample, this clone was seen a few times. J is TRBJ1-6 and V is TRBV7-2; TRBD1 is a possible D gene (5 bases). Germline V gives CDR1 SGHTA, CDR2 FQGNSA. The V gene lost 5 bases and the J gene lost 10 bases, with 18 bases spanning the gap. CDR3 length equals 15 residues. The CDR3 nucleotides read TGTGCCAGCAGCCAAGGCGGAAGGGGTACCTCACCCCTCCACTTT. The encoded protein is CASSQGGRGTSPLHF.

The chain carries TRBV27 and TRBJ1-6; 9 nucleotides agree with TRBD1. With V trimmed by 5 bases and J by 10 bases, 9 bases remained unmatched. CDR1 is MNHEY, CDR2 SMNVEV, per germline (reference sequence). The CDR3 covers 15 residues. The CDR3 loop is CASSRITGGWSPLHF. CDR3 DNA sequence: TGTGCCAGCAGTCGTATCACAGGGGGCTGGTCACCCCTCCACTTT.

Only one count was recorded for this clone. This sequence joins TRBV7-2 and TRBJ2-4; no reliable D call. CDR3 size: 12 residues. Trimming cost V 3 bases and J 5 bases, with 5 bases left between them. Germline-derived CDR1 and CDR2 are SGHTA and FQGNSA. The CDR3 reads CASSLRENIQYF. CDR3 bases: TGTGCCAGCAGCTTGCGTGAAAACATTCAGTACTTC.

The genes are TRBV18 and TRBJ2-5; D unclear. Germline V gene sequence: CDR1 KGHSH, CDR2 LQKENI. Trimming left V 3 bases short and J 5 bases short, with 13 bases between. The CDR3 is made up of 14 amino acids. In nucleotides, the CDR3 is TGTGCCAGCTCACCCTCGGTTCGCGCCGAGACCCAGTACTTC. Amino acids: CASSPSVRAETQYF.

V and J are TRBV25-1 and TRBJ1-2; no reliable D call. The V and J ends lost 1 base and 4 bases respectively, with 7 bases between them. CDR1 is MGHDK and CDR2 is SYGVNS in the germline V gene. The length of the CDR3 is 13 residues. The DNA of the CDR3 is TGTGCCAGCAGTGAATTGGGCGGCTATGGCTACACCTTC. This translates into CASSELGGYGYTF.

Comment on this clone: A much larger clone lies one base from this, so it may be a read error. Other DNA sequences in this specimen translate into the identical CDR3. The chain uses TRBV7-9 and TRBJ2-7; D remains ambiguous. Germline lookup yields CDR1 SEHNR and CDR2 FQNEAQ (reference sequence). V dropped 1 base and J dropped 1 base, with 5 bases sitting between them. The CDR3 totals 13 residues. CDR3 DNA sequence: TGTGCCAGCAGCTTAGACGGGTCCTACGAGCAGTACTTC. This translates into CASSLDGSYEQYF.

The chain links TRBV7-9 to TRBJ2-3; the match to TRBD2 covers 12 bases. V gave up 4 bases and J gave up 6 bases; unmatched junction bases: 2. This CDR3 comprises 14 residues. Germline V gene lookup returns CDR1 SEHNR and CDR2 FQNEAQ (reference sequence). The DNA of the CDR3 is TGTGCCAGCAGCTCAGGACTAGCGGGGGATACGCAGTATTTT. Residues: CASSSGLAGDTQYF. Together with reference TRBV7-9 and TRBJ2-3, the CDR3 gives the full variable domain: DTGVSQNPRHKITKRGQNVTFRCDPISEHNRLYWYRQTLGQGPEFLTYFQNEAQLEKSRLLSDRFSAERPKGSFSTLEIQRTEQGDSAMYLCASSSGLAGDTQYFGPGTRLTVL.

The count of this clone is one. The genes are TRBV24-1 and TRBJ2-2; 7 bases agree with TRBD2. The CDR3 contains 16 residues. Losses at the gene ends were 2 bases for V and 2 bases for J; bases not matched to a gene: 4. Germline assignment: CDR1 KGHDR and CDR2 SFDVKD. CDR3 residues: CATSDWDYPNTGELFF. The CDR3 nucleotides are TGTGCCACCAGTGATTGGGACTACCCAAACACCGGGGAGCTGTTTTTT.

This sequence joins TRBV13 and TRBJ1-5; 8 positions match TRBD1. The CDR3 totals 15 residues. Germline V gene sequence: CDR1 PRHDT, CDR2 FYEKMQ (reference sequence). Trimming removed 0 bases from V and 6 bases from J; junction bases left unmatched: 4. Here the CDR3 reads CASSLGRRGLQPQHF. The CDR3 bases are TGTGCCAGCAGCTTAGGCCGCAGGGGGCTTCAGCCCCAGCATTTT.

This chain joins TRBV7-9 and TRBJ1-3, with 11 bases fitting TRBD1. The V segment lost 1 base and the J segment 0 bases; nucleotides outside the gene matches: 5. The CDR3 is made up of 18 amino acids. The V gene's germline CDR1 is SEHNR and CDR2 FQNEAQ (reference sequence). The CDR3: CASSLGTGGPSSGNTIYF. CDR3 nucleotide sequence: TGTGCCAGCAGCTTAGGGACAGGGGGCCCGAGCTCTGGAAACACCATATATTTT.